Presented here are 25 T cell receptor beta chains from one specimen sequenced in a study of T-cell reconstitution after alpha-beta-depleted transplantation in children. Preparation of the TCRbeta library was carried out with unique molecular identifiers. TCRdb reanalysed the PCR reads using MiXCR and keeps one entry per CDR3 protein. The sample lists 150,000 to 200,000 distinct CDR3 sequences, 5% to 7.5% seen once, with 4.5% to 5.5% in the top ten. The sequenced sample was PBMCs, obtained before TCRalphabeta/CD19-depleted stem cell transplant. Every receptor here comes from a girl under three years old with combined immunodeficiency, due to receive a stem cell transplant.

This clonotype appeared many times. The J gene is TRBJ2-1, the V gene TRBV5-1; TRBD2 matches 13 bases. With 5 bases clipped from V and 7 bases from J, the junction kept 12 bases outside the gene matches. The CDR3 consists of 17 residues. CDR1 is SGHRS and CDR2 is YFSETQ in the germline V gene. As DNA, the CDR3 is TGCGCCAGCAGTTTCTCCGGGACTAGCGGGATCTTTAATGAGCAGTTCTTC. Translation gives CASSFSGTSGIFNEQFF.

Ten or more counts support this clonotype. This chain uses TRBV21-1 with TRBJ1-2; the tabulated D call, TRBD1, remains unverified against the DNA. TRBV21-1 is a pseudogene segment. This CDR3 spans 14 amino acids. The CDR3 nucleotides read TGTGCCAGCAGCAAAGAAGACAGGAGGTTTGGCTACACCTTC. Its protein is CASSKEDRRFGYTF.

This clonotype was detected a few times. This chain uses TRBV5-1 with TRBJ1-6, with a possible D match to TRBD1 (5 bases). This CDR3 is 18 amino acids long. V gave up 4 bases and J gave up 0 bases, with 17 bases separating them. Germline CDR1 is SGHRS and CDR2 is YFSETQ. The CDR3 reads CASSMTYRRSSYNSPLHF. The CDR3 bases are TGCGCCAGCAGCATGACTTACAGGAGGAGCTCCTATAATTCACCCCTCCACTTT.

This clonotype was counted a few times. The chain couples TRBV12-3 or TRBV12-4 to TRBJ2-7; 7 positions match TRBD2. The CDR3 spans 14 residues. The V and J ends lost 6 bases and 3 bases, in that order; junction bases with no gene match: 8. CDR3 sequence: CASRGGETSYEQYF. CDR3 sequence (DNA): TGTGCCAGCAGGGGAGGGGAGACTAGCTACGAGCAGTACTTC.

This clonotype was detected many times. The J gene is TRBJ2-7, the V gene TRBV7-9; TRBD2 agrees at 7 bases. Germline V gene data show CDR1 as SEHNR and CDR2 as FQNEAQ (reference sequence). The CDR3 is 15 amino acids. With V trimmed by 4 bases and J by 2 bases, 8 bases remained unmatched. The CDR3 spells CASSSPLGRAYEQYF. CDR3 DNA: TGTGCCAGCAGCTCCCCCCTAGGGAGGGCCTACGAGCAGTACTTC.

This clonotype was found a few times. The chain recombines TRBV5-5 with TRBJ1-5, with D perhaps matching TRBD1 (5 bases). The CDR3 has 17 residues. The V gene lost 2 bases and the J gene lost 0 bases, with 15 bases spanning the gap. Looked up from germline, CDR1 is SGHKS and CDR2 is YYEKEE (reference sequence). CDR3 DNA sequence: TGTGCCAGCAGCTTTACGGGGGACCCATATAGCAATCAGCCCCAGCATTTT. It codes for CASSFTGDPYSNQPQHF.

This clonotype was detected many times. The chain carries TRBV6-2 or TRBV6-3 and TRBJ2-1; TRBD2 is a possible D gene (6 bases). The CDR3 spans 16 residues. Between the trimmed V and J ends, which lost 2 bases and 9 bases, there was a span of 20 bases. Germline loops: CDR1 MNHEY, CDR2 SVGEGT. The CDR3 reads CASSYGAWTGAFEQFF. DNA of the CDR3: TGTGCCAGCAGTTACGGGGCTTGGACGGGAGCGTTTGAGCAGTTCTTC.

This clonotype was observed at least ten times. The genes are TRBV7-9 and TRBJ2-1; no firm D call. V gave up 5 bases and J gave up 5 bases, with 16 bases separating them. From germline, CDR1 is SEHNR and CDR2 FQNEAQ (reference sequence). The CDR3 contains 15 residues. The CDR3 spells CASSPPVLGNNEQFF. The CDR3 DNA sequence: TGTGCCAGCAGCCCCCCGGTCCTGGGAAACAATGAGCAGTTCTTC.

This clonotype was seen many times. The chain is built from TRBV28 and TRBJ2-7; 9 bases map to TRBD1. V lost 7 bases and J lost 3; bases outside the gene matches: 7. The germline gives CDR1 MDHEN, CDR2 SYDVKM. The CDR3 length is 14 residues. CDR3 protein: CASTTGTGSYEQYF. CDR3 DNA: TGTGCCAGCACGACCGGGACAGGGAGCTACGAGCAGTACTTC.

The CDR3 is CASSQETDWLRGANVLTF. CDR3 bases: TGTGCCAGCAGCCAAGAGACGGACTGGCTAAGAGGGGCCAACGTCCTGACTTTC. The J gene is TRBJ2-6, the V gene TRBV14, with TRBD2 as a possible D gene (5 bases). Germline CDR1 reads SGHDN; CDR2 reads FVKESK. CDR3 length: 18 residues. V was clipped by 0 bases and J by 4 bases, with 16 bases between them. The entire variable domain, with the rest obtained from reference TRBV14 and TRBJ2-6, is as follows: EAGVTQFPSHSVIEKGQTVTLRCDPISGHDNLYWYRRVMGKEIKFLLHFVKESKQDESGMPNNRFLAERTGGTYSTLKVQPAELEDSGVYFCASSQETDWLRGANVLTFGAGSRLTVL.

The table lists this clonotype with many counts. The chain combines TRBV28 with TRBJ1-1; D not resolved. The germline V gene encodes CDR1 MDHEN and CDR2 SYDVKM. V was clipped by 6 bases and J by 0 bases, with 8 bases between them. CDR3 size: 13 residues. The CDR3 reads CASRKAVNTEAFF. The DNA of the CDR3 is TGTGCCAGCAGGAAAGCAGTGAACACTGAAGCTTTCTTT.

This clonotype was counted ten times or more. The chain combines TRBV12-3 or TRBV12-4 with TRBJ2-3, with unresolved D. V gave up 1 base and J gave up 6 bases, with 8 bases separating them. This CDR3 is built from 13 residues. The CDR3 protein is CASSLEPGDTQYF. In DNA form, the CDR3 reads TGTGCCAGCAGTTTAGAACCAGGCGATACGCAGTATTTT.

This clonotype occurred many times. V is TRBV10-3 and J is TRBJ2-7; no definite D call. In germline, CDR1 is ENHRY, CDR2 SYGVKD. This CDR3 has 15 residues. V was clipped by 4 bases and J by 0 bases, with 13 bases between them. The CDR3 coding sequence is TGTGCCATCAGTGTACTTCTCTCTTACTCCTACGAGCAGTACTTC. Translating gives CAISVLLSYSYEQYF.

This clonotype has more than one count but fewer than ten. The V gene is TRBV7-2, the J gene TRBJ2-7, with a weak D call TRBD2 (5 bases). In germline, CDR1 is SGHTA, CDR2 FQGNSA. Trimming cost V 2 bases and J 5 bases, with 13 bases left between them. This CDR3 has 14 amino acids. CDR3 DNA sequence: TGTGCCAGCAGCTTACGGCCGGGATCCGACGAGCAGTACTTC. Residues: CASSLRPGSDEQYF. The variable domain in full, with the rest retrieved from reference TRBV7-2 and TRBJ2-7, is GAGVSQSPSNKVTEKGKDVELRCDPISGHTALYWYRQSLGQGLEFLIYFQGNSAPDKSGLPSDRFSAERTGGSVSTLTIQRTQQEDSAVYLCASSLRPGSDEQYFGPGTRLTVT.

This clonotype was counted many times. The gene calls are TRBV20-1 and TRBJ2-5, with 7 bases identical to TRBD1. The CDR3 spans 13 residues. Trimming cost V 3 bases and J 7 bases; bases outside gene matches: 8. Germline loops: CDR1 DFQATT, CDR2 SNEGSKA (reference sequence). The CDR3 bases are TGCAGTGCTAGGGGGACAGACGTCGGGACCCAGTACTTC. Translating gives CSARGTDVGTQYF.

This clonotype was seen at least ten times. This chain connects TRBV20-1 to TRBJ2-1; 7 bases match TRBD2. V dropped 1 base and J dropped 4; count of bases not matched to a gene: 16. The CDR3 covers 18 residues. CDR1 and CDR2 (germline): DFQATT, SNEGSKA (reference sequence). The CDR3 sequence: CSARAPTRGVWIYNEQFF. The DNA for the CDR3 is TGCAGTGCTAGAGCACCGACTCGGGGGGTATGGATTTACAATGAGCAGTTCTTC.

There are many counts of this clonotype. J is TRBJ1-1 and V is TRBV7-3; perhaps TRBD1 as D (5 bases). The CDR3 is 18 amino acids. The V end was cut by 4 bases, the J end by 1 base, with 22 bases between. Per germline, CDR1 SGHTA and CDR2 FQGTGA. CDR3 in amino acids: CASSSMGTVLRENTEAFF. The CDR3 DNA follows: TGTGCCAGCAGCTCTATGGGGACGGTTTTAAGGGAGAACACTGAAGCTTTCTTT.

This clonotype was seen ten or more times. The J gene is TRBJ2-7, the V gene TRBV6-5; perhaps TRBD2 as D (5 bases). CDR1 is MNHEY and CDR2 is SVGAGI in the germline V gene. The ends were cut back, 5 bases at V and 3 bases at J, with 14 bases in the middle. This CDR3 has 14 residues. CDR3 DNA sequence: TGTGCCAGCAGTCCCCACCGGGATTACTACGAGCAGTACTTC. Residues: CASSPHRDYYEQYF.

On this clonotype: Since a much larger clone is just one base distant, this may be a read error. Here the CDR3 reads CASIVEIGYNEQFF. CDR3 nucleotide sequence: TGTGCCAGCATCGTAGAGATCGGCTACAATGAGCAGTTCTTC. This sequence joins TRBV9 and TRBJ2-1; D gene unclear. Germline CDR1 and CDR2: SGDLS and YYNGEE. The CDR3 covers 14 residues. The full variable domain, its missing parts supplied by reference TRBV9 and TRBJ2-1, is DSGVTQTPKHLITATGQRVTLRCSPRSGDLSVYWYQQSLDQGLQFLIQYYNGEERAKGNILERFSAQQFPDLHSELNLSSLELGDSALYFCASIVEIGYNEQFFGPGTRLTVL.

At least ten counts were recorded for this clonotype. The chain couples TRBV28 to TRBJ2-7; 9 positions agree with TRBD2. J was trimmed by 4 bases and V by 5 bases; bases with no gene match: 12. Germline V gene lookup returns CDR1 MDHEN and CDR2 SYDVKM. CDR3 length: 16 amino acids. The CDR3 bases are TGTGCCAGCAGTCTTATCTGGACTAGCGTGTCGTACGAGCAGTACTTC. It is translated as CASSLIWTSVSYEQYF.

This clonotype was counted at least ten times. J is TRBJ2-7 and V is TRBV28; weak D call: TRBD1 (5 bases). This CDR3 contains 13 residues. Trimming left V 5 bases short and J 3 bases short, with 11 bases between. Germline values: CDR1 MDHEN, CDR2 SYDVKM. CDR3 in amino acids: CASSPQGNYEQYF. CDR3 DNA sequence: TGTGCCAGCAGTCCCCAGGGAAACTACGAGCAGTACTTC.

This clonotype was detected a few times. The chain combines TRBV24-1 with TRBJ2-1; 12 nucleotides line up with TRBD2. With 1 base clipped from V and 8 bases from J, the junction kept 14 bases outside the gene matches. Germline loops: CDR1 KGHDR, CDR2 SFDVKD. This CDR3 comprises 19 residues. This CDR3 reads CATSDFASGRAASIHEQFF. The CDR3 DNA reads TGTGCCACCAGTGATTTCGCTAGCGGGAGGGCCGCCTCGATTCATGAGCAGTTCTTC.

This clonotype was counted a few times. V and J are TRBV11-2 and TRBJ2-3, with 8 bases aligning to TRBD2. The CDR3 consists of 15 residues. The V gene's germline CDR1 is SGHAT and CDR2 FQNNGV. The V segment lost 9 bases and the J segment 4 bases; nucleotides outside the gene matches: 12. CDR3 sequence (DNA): TGTGCCAGTTGCCCCGGGGGGGATTTCGCAGATACGCAGTATTTT. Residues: CASCPGGDFADTQYF.

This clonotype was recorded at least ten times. CDR3 sequence: CSGEKAGAAYNEQFF. CDR3 nucleotides: TGCAGCGGAGAAAAAGCGGGGGCCGCCTACAATGAGCAGTTCTTC. The chain employs TRBV29-1 and TRBJ2-1; 8 nucleotides agree with TRBD2. Germline trimming cut 7 bases from V and 2 bases from J; bases unmatched to any gene: 10. Germline CDR1 SQVTM, CDR2 ANQGSEA. The CDR3 length is 15 residues.

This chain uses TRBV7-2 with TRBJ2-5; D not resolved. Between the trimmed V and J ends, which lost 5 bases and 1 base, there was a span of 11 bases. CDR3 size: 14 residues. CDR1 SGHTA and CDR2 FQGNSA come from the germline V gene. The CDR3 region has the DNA TGTGCCAGCAGCCCCAGCCCGAGCCAAGAGACCCAGTACTTC. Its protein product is CASSPSPSQETQYF.